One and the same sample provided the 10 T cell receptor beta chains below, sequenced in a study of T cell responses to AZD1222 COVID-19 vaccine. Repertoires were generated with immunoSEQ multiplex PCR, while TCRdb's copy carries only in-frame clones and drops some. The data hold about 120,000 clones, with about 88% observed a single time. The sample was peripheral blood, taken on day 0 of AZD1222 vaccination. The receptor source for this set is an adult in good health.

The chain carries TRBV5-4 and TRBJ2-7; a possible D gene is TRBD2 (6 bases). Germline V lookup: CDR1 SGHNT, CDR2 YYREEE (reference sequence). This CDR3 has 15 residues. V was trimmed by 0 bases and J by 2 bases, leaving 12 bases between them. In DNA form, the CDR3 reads TGTGCCAGCAGCTTGGTATGGGGGGACGCCTACGAGCAGTACTTC. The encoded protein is CASSLVWGDAYEQYF.

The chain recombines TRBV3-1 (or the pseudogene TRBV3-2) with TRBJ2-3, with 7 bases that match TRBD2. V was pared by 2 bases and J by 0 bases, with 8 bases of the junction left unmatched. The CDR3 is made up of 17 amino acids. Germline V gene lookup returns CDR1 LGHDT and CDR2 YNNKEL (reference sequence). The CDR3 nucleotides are TGTGCCAGCAGCCAATATAGCGGGCCCATTAGCACAGATACGCAGTATTTT. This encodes CASSQYSGPISTDTQYF.

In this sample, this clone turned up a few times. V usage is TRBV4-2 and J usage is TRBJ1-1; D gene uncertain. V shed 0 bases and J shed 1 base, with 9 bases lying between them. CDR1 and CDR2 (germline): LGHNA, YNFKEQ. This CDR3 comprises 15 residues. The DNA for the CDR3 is TGTGCCAGCAGCCAAGAAGGAGATCCGAACACTGAAGCTTTCTTT. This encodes CASSQEGDPNTEAFF.

CDR3 DNA sequence: TGCGCCAGCAGCTTGTACAGGGAGACTGAAGCTTTCTTT. Translated, it gives CASSLYRETEAFF. V and J are TRBV5-1 and TRBJ1-1, with D maybe TRBD1 (6 bases). V was shortened by 1 base and J by 5 bases, with 9 bases between the two germline ends. Germline V gives CDR1 SGHRS, CDR2 YFSETQ. The CDR3 totals 13 residues.

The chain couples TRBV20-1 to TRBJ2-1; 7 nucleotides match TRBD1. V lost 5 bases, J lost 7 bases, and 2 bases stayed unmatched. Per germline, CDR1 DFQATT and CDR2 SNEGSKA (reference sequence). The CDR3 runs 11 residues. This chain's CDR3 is CSAAQGNEQFF. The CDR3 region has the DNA TGCAGTGCTGCACAGGGGAATGAGCAGTTCTTC.

For the CDR3, the DNA is TGTGCCAGCAGCTTGGCTAGCGGGAATCAGCAGTACTTC. Its protein is CASSLASGNQQYF. The rearrangement links TRBV5-6 to TRBJ2-7; TRBD2 agrees at 9 bases. The germline gives CDR1 SGHDT, CDR2 YYEEEE. This CDR3 has 13 amino acids. J lost 8 bases, V lost 0 bases, and 3 bases had no gene match.

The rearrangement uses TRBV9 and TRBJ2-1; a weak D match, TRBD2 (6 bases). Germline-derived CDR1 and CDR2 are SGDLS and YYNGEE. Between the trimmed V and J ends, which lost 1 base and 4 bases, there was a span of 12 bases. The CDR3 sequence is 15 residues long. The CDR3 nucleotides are TGTGCCAGCAGCGTAACGGGAGAGGGGTACAATGAGCAGTTCTTC. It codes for CASSVTGEGYNEQFF.

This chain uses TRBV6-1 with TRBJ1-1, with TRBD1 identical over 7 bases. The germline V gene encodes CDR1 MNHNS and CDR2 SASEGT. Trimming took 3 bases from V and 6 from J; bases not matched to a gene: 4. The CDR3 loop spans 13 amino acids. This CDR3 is CASSETGWAEAFF. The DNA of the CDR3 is TGTGCCAGCAGTGAGACAGGGTGGGCTGAAGCTTTCTTT.

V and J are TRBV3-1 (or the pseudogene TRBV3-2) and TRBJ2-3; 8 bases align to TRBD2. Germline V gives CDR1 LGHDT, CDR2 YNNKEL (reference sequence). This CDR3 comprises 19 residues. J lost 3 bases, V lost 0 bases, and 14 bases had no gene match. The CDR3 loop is CASSQDGSGRRMRTDTQYF. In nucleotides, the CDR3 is TGTGCCAGCAGCCAAGATGGGAGCGGGAGACGGATGAGGACAGATACGCAGTATTTT.

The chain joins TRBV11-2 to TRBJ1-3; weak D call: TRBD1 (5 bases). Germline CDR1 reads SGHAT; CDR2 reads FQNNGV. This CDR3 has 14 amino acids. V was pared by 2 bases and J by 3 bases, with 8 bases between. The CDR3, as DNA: TGTGCCAGCAGCTTACAGGGTCTTGGAAACACCATATATTTT. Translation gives CASSLQGLGNTIYF. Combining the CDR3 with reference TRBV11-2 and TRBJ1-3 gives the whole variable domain EAGVAQSPRYKIIEKRQSVAFWCNPISGHATLYWYQQILGQGPKLLIQFQNNGVVDDSQLPKDRFSAERLKGVDSTLKIQPAKLEDSAVYLCASSLQGLGNTIYFGEGSWLTVV.